The text below deals with one TCR beta chain. This specimen belongs to a study of blood T cell repertoires in COVID-19. The wider study: The cDNA or gDNA used as material had been derived from T cells, B-cell-depleted T cells, or PBMCs.

The germline V and J ends were trimmed by 1 base and 6 bases, with 7 bases remaining between them. This CDR3 comprises 14 residues. Per the germline V gene, CDR1 is LGHDT and CDR2 is YNNKEL (reference sequence). In the study's own analysis: Nucleated cell counts were estimated from reference gene primer amplification. Generated by immunoSEQ multiplex PCR, the TCRdb table keeps only in-frame clones and is missing some. Clone size and V and J calls were adopted from that table, with D and trimming inferred from the DNA. The sample yields more than 95,000 clones, approximately 80% seen once. This sequence was found in a human donor in a cohort sampled during active or convalescent COVID-19. Specimen: peripheral blood. The chain recombines TRBV3-1 (or the pseudogene TRBV3-2) with TRBJ1-6; no clear D. CDR3 nucleotide sequence: TGTGCCAGCAGCCAAGTTCAAATTAATTCACCCCTCCACTTT. It is translated as CASSQVQINSPLHF.